Included here is one T cell receptor (beta chain) sequence, with context. This record belongs to a study of blood T cell repertoires in COVID-19. Study as a whole: Samples of COVID-19 (acute and convalescent) were obtained from the United States, Italy and Spain.

V was shortened by 5 bases and J by 3 bases, with 19 bases between the two germline ends. This CDR3 region has 16 residues. Germline-derived CDR1 and CDR2 are MGHDK and SYGVNS. TCRdb's copy holds only in-frame clones and misses some; the assay was immunoSEQ multiplex PCR. Among 29,000 or so clones listed, around 90% were seen once. Sequencing used peripheral blood. The chain recombines TRBV25-1 with TRBJ2-5; D gene uncertain. The sequence came from a human donor in a cohort sampled during active COVID-19. The donor label of this sample is uncertain. The CDR3 protein is CASSPLTSQIKETQYF. The CDR3, as DNA: TGTGCCAGCAGTCCACTCACGAGTCAAATCAAAGAGACCCAGTACTTC.